These T cell receptor beta chains were read from a single sample in a study of blood T cells in healthy people across ages. TCRdb processed the 5' RACE reads anew with MiXCR; each CDR3 protein has one entry. The table includes about 1 million distinct CDR3 sequences, 40% to 55% detected once. Sequenced material: blood. The receptors were sampled from a woman aged 60-75 years in good health. The CDR3 runs from the conserved cysteine through the conserved F or W. The D gene is left open where the match is weak. Size tells how often a clone was seen (once, few, many) or the class of an expanded clone, and some rows leave it out.

D gene | J gene | clone size | V gene | CDR3 protein | CDR3 DNA
NA | TRBJ2-7 | few | TRBV20-1 | CSASTRSSSGSYEQYF | TGCAGTGCTTCGACCCGAAGTTCATCGGGCTCCTACGAGCAGTACTTC
NA | TRBJ2-1 | NA | TRBV20-1 | CSASSLVTAGEQFYNEQFF | TGCAGTGCTAGCTCACTAGTGACGGCCGGGGAGCAATTCTACAATGAGCAGTTCTTC
TRBD2 | TRBJ2-7 | NA | TRBV20-1 | CSARTSGASYEQYF | TGCAGTGCGCGGACTAGCGGGGCGTCCTACGAGCAGTACTTC
TRBD1 | TRBJ2-7 | NA | TRBV5-6 | CASSLGGFFRTGSYEQYF | TGTGCCAGCAGCTTGGGGGGATTTTTCCGGACAGGATCCTACGAGCAGTACTTC
NA | TRBJ2-7 | NA | TRBV7-3 | CASSLSAQSYEQYF | TGTGCCAGCAGCTTATCGGCTCAATCCTACGAGCAGTACTTC
NA | TRBJ2-7 | NA | TRBV5-1 | CASSLVGTPEAEQYF | TGCGCCAGCAGCTTGGTCGGGACCCCAGAGGCCGAGCAGTACTTC
NA | TRBJ2-1 | NA | TRBV27 | CASSLQDGMGNEQFF | TGTGCCAGCAGTTTACAAGATGGAATGGGCAATGAGCAGTTCTTC
TRBD2 | TRBJ2-5 | few | TRBV4-2 | CASTQVGGTQETQYF | TGTGCCAGCACCCAAGTGGGGGGGACCCAAGAGACCCAGTACTTC
NA | TRBJ1-1 | few | TRBV6-6 | CASSYLGPAGAFF | TGTGCCAGCAGTTACCTGGGTCCCGCCGGAGCTTTCTTT
NA | TRBJ2-7 | once | TRBV3-1 | CASSQGMGAYEQYF | TGTGCCAGCAGCCAAGGGATGGGCGCCTACGAGCAGTACTTC
NA | TRBJ1-6 | NA | TRBV5-1 | CASSLVGVPTPLGDSPLHF | TGCGCCAGCAGCTTGGTGGGCGTCCCTACCCCCTTGGGGGATTCACCCCTCCACTTT
TRBD2 | TRBJ2-1 | NA | TRBV20-1 | CSAGPSGNEQFF | TGCAGTGCGGGACCTAGCGGCAATGAGCAGTTCTTC
NA | TRBJ2-7 | once | TRBV10-1 | CASSEPTGKGQYF | TGCGCCAGCAGTGAGCCCACAGGGAAAGGGCAGTACTTC
NA | TRBJ2-4 | few | TRBV29-1 | CSVPFRDGIDLAKNIQYF | TGCAGCGTCCCATTCCGGGACGGAATCGATCTAGCCAAAAACATTCAGTACTTC